The entry below describes one TCR beta chain. Its cognate antigen is unknown. No neoadjuvant therapy was given before resection to the patients supplying these archived tumor blocks. Produced via immunoSEQ multiplex PCR; TCRdb's table is partial and in-frame only. The table has 5,600 or so clones, about 50% seen once. This CDR3 spans 12 amino acids. Germline V lookup: CDR1 MNHEY, CDR2 SMNVEV (reference sequence). Germline trimming cut 2 bases from V and 10 bases from J; bases unmatched to any gene: 2. The data originate from a study of CXCR4 blockade with PD-1 therapy in pancreatic cancer. General observations from the study: More frequent amino acid clones had more nucleotide rearrangements, suggesting convergent selection. Tumor clonality averaged around 0.14 versus 0.05 in healthy blood, not predicting survival.

The sequence came from a human donor with pancreatic ductal adenocarcinoma. Sequenced material: tumor tissue. The rearrangement uses TRBV27 and TRBJ2-1, with 7 bases matching TRBD2. Here the CDR3 DNA reads TGTGCCAGCAGTTTAGGGGGACTAGAGCAGTTCTTC. It encodes CASSLGGLEQFF.